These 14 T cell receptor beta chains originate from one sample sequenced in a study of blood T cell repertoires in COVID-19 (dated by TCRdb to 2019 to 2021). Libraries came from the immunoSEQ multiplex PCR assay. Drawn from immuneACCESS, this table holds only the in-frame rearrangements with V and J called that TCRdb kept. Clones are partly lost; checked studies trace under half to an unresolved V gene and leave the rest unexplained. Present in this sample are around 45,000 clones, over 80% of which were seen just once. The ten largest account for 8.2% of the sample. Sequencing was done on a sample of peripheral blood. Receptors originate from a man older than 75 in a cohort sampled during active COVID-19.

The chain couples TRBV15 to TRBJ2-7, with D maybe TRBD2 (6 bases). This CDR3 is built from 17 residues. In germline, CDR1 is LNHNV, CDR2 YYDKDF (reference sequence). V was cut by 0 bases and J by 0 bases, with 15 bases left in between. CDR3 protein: CATSRDSWAGSSYEQYF. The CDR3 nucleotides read TGTGCCACCAGCAGAGATAGCTGGGCGGGATCCTCCTACGAGCAGTACTTC. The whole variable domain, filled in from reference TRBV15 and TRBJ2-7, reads DAMVIQNPRYQVTQFGKPVTLSCSQTLNHNVMYWYQQKSSQAPKLLFHYYDKDFNNEADTPDNFQSRRPNTSFCFLDIRSPGLGDTAMYLCATSRDSWAGSSYEQYFGPGTRLTVT.

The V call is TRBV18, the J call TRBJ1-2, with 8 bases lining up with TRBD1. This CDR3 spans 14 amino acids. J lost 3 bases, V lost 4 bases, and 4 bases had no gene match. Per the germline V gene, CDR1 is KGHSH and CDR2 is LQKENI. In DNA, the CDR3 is TGTGCCAGCTCACGGGCAGGGGGCGACTATGGCTACACCTTC. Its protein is CASSRAGGDYGYTF.

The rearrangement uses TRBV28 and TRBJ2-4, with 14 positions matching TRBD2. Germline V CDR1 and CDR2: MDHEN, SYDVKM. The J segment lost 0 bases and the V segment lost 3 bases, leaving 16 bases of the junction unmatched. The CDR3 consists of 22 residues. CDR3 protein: CASSLGDPGTSGRALAKNIQYF. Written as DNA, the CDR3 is TGTGCCAGCAGTTTGGGAGACCCCGGGACTAGCGGGAGAGCCCTAGCCAAAAACATTCAGTACTTC.

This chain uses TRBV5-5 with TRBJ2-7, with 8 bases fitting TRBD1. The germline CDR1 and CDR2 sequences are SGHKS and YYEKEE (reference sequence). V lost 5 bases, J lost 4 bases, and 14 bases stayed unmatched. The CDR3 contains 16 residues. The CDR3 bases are TGTGCCAGCAGTCGTCAGCATGCCCAGGGGGCTTACGAGCAGTACTTC. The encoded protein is CASSRQHAQGAYEQYF.

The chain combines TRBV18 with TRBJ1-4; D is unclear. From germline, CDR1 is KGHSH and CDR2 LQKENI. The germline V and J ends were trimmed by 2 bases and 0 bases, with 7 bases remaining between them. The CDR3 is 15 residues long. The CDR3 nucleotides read TGTGCCAGCTCACCAAACGGGGCAACTAATGAAAAACTGTTTTTT. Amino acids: CASSPNGATNEKLFF.

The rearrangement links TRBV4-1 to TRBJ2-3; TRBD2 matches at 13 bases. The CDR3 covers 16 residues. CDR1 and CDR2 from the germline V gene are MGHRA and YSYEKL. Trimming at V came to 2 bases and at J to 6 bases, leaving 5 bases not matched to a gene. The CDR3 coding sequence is TGCGCCAGCAGCCAACCGGGACTAGCGGGATGGGATACGCAGTATTTT. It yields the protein CASSQPGLAGWDTQYF.

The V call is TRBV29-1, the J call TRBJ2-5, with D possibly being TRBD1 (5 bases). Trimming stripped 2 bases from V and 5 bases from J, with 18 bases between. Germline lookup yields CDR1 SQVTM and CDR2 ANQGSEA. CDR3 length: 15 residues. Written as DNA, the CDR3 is TGCAGCGTTGAACTAGGGGCAGGGCTGCAGGAGACCCAGTACTTC. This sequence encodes CSVELGAGLQETQYF.

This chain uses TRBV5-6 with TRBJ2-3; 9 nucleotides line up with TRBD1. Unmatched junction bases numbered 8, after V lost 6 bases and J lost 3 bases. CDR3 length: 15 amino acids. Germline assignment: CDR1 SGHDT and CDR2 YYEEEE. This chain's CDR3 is CASNHPGQGTDTQYF. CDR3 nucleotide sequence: TGTGCCAGCAACCACCCGGGACAGGGAACAGATACGCAGTATTTT. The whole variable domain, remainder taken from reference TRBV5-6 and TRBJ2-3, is DAGVTQSPTHLIKTRGQQVTLRCSPKSGHDTVSWYQQALGQGPQFIFQYYEEEERQRGNFPDRFSGHQFPNYSSELNVNALLLGDSALYLCASNHPGQGTDTQYFGPGTRLTVL.

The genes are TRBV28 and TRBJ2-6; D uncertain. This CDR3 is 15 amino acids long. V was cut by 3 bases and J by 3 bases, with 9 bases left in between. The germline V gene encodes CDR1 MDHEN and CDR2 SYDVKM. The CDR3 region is CASSFLVRGANVLTF. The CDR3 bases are TGTGCCAGCAGTTTCCTAGTTCGTGGGGCCAACGTCCTGACTTTC.

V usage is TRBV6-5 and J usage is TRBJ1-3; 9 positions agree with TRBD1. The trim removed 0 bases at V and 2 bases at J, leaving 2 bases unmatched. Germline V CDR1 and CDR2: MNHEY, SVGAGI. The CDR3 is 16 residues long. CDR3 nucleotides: TGTGCCAGCAGTTACTCTGGGACAGGGACTGGAAACACCATATATTTT. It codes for CASSYSGTGTGNTIYF.

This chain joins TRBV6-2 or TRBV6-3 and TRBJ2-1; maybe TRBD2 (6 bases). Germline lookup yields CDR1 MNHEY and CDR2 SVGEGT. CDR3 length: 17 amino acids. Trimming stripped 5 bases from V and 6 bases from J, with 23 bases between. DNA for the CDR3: TGTGCCAGCAGTCACGAAGAGATGAGGACGGGGGTCAATGAGCAGTTCTTC. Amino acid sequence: CASSHEEMRTGVNEQFF.

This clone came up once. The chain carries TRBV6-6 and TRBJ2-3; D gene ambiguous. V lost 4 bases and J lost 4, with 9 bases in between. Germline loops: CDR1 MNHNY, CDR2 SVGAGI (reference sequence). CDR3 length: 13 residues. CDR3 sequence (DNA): TGTGCCAGCAGTTCACGTCGGGCAGATACGCAGTATTTT. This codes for CASSSRRADTQYF.

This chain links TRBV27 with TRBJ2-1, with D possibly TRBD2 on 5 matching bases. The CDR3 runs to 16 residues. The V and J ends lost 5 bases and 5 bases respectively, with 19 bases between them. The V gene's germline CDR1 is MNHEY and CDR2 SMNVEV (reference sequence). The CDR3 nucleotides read TGTGCCAGCAGTCCCCCATATAGTCCGGGAAACAATGAGCAGTTCTTC. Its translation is CASSPPYSPGNNEQFF.

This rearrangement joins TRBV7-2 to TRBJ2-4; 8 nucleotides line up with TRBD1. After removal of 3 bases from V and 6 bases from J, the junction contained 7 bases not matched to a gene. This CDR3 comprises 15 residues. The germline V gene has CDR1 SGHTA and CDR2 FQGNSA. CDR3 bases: TGTGCCAGCAGCTTGGACAGGGCGAGAGGAAACATTCAGTACTTC. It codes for CASSLDRARGNIQYF.